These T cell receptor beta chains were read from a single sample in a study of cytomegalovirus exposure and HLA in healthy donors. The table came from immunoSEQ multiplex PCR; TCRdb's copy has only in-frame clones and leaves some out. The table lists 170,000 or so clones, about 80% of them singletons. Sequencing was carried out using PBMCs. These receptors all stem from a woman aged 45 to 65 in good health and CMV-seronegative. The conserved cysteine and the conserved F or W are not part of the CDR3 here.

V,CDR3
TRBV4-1,ASSHGPTGSDTQY
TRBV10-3,AISERDRSNYGYT
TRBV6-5,ASKGRGARVTEAF
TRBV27,ASSSGTGGRRNQPQH
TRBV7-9,ASGDSGGSDTQY
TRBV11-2,ASSQTGGSSGYT
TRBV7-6,ASSLQGGTEAF
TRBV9,ASSVTGVAGRAQY
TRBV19,ASSIDSEETQY
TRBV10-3,AISALAGGEGEQY
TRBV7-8,ASSWWTSGSIEQY
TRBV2,ASNTLNQPQH
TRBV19,ASSRRDTEAF
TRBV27,ASSFRAGVNTEAF
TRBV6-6,ASTSPRQGGSTQY
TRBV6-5,ASTGAANVLT
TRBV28,ASSLRDTRFGF
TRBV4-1,ASSQDEVWSSYNSPLH
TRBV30,AWRGQGNYEQY
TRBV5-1,ASSLGVNEQF
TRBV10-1,ASSEWGQGTYEQY
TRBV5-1,ASSGAGGKYEQY
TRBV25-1,ASSGDRGWGGEQF
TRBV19,ASSKLAGADNEQF
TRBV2,ASSVADYGYT
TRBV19,ASSNEGGYT
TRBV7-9,ASSPQGGGNQPQH
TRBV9,ASSVLDIRTSGGTDTQY
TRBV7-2,ASSPRGAGGTYNEQF
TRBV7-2,ASSLGDRGFSGNTIY
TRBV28,ASSLGQGLDGYT
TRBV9,ASSPDRGTNEKLF
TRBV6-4,ASIQGRSEAF
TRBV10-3,AIRHGQSNGYT
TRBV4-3,ASSQDRGVNVLT
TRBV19,ASSNRLAGVGVEMEQF
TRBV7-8,ASFSTQPGTDTQY
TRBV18,ASSPPGDKSYEQY
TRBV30,AWSASSGVPF
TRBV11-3,ASSLTGGYTGELF
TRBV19,ASSIGGSSVEQF
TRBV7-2,ASSGGRTYEQY
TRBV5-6,ASSPGTGGLNTEAF
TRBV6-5,ASSSTGTGYT
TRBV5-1,ASSRSASGVYEQY
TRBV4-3,ASSQEFSVSGANVLT
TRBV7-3,ASSPTGGSYEQY
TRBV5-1,ASSLGEGAGTDTQY
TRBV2,ASSERQGRTSGEQF
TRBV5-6,ASSSNRDGINSPLH
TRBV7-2,ASSLGTRDRGNTIY
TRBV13,ASSSWLGRREAF
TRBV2,ARQDGRRQQF
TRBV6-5,ASRDPGGRIYGYT
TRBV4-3,ASSPWTGVVLVAYGYT
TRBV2,ASGDSYGYT
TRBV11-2,ASSAIWDMNIQY
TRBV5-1,ASSPHGTGPNQPQH
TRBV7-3,ASSLGLATYNEQF
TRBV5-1,ASSYPGDTNYGYT